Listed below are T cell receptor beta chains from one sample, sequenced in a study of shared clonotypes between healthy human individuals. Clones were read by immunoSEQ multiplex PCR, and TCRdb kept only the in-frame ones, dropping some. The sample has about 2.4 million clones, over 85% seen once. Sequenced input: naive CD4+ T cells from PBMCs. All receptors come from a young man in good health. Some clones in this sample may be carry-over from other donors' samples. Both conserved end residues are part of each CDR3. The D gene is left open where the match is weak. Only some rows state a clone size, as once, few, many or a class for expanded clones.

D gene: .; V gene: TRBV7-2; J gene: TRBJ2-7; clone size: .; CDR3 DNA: TGTGCCAGCAGCTTAAGTGGGGCCCTCGAGCAGTACTTC; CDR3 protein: CASSLSGALEQYF
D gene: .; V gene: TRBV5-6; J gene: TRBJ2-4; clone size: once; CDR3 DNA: TGTGCCAGCAGCAGAGTAGGGTTAGCCAAAAACATTCAGTACTTC; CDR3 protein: CASSRVGLAKNIQYF
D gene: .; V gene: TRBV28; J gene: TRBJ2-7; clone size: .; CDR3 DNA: TGTGCCAGCAGTCCCCCGATTGTGGCAGGGCGAAGGCAGTACTTC; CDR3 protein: CASSPPIVAGRRQYF
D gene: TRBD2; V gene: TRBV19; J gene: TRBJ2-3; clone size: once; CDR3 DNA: TGTGCCAGTACCCCCTGGGCTAGCGGAGCGGGGGGCACAGATACGCAGTATTTT; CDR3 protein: CASTPWASGAGGTDTQYF
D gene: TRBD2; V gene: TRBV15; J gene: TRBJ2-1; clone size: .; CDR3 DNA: TGTGCCACCGGGGGGGCCTACAATGAGCAGTTCTTC; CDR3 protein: CATGGAYNEQFF
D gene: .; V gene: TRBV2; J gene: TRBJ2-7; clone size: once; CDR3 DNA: TGTGCCAGCAGCTTCCGGGGCCCCGTAAGGGACGAGCAGTACTTC; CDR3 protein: CASSFRGPVRDEQYF
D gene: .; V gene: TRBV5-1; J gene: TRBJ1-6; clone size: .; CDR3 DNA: TGCGCCAGCAGCCTACCTGAGTCAGGGAGGAATTCACCCCTCCACTTT; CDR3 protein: CASSLPESGRNSPLHF
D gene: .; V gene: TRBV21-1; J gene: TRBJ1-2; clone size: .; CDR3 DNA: TGTGCCAGCAGCAAAATCCTACCCCGGGACAAAGGAGACAACTATGGCTACACCTTC; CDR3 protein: CASSKILPRDKGDNYGYTF
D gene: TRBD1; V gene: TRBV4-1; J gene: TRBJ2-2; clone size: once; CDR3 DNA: TGCGCCAGCAGCCGACCGGGACAGGGCACCGGGGAGCTGTTTTTT; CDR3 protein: CASSRPGQGTGELFF
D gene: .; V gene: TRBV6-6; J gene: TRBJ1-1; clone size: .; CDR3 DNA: TGTGCCAGCAGTTACTCGCGCCCAGGGACGAACACTGAAGCTTTCTTT; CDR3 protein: CASSYSRPGTNTEAFF
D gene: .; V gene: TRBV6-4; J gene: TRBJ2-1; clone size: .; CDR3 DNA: TGTGCCAGCAGTGACTCGTACGGATACTCCTACAATGAGCAGTTCTTC; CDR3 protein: CASSDSYGYSYNEQFF
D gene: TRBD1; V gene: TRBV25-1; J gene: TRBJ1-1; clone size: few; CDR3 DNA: TGTGCCAGCAGTGATCATAACAGGGGGACTGAAGCTTTCTTT; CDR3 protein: CASSDHNRGTEAFF
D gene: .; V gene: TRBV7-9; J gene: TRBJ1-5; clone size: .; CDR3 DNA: TGTGCCAGCGAAACGGCGGATCAGCCCCAGCATTTT; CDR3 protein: CASETADQPQHF
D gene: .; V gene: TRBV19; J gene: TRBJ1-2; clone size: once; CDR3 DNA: TGTGCCAGTAATCTGGGCTATGGCTACACCTTC; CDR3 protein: CASNLGYGYTF
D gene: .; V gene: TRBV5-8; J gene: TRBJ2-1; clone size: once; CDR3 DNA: TGTGCCAGCAGCCGGACTGGGCGGGGGCAGCATGAGCAGTTCTTC; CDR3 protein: CASSRTGRGQHEQFF
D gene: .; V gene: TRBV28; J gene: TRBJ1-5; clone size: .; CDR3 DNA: TGTGCTCTCAGAGGAGGGAACGATCAGCCCCAGCATTTT; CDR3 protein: CALRGGNDQPQHF
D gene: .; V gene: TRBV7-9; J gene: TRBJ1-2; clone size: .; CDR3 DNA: TGTGCCAGCAGCTGGGACCGCTCAAACTATGGCTACACCTTC; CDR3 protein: CASSWDRSNYGYTF
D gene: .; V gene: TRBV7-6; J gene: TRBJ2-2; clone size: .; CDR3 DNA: TGTGCCAGCAGCTTACCGCGGAACACCGGGGAGCTGTTTTTT; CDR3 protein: CASSLPRNTGELFF
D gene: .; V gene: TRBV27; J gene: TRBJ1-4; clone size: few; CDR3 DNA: TGTGCCAGCAGTTTAGGACGGGTTAATGAAAAACTGTTTTTT; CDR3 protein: CASSLGRVNEKLFF
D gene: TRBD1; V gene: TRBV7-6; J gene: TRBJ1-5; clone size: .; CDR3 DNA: TGTGCCAGCAGCAGCAGGACAGGGTCGGATCAGCCCCAGCATTTT; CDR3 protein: CASSSRTGSDQPQHF
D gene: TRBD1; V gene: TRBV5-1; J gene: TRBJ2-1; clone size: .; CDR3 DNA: TGCGCCAGCAGATCCACCGGGACAGGGCCCTACAATGAGCAGTTCTTC; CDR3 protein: CASRSTGTGPYNEQFF
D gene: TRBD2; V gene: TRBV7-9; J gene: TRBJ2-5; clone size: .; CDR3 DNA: TGTGCCAGCTCCGCCCGGGCTAGCGGGTCGGGGGAGACCCAGTACTTC; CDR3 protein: CASSARASGSGETQYF
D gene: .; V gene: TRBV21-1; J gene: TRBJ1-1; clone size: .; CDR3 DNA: TGTGCCAGCAGCACCCGGGACAGGGCTGACACTGAAGCTTTCTTT; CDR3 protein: CASSTRDRADTEAFF
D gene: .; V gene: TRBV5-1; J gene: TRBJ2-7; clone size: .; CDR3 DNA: TGCGCCAGCAGCCGGGGCCAGCGGGTTTTTTTCGAGCAGTACTTC; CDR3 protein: CASSRGQRVFFEQYF
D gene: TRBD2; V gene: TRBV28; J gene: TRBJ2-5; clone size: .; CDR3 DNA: TGTGCCAGCACTCCAGGGGTAGCGGGAAAAGAGACCCAGTACTTC; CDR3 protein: CASTPGVAGKETQYF
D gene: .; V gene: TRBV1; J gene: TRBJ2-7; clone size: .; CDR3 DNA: TGCACCAGCAGCCAAGTAACGGCGGGAGGGCCACCCGCCTACGAGCAGTACTTC; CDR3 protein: CTSSQVTAGGPPAYEQYF
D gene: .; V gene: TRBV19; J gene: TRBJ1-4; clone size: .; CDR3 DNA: TGTGCCAGTAGTACAGGATATGAAAAACTGTTTTTT; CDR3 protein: CASSTGYEKLFF
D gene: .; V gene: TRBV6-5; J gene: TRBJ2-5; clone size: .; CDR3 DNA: TGTGCCAGCAGTTGGGGACACTCAGAGACCCAGTACTTC; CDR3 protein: CASSWGHSETQYF
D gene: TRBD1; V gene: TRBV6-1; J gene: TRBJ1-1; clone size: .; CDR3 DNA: TGTGCCAGCAGGACAGGACAGGGGAGAACTGAAGCTTTCTTT; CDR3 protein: CASRTGQGRTEAFF
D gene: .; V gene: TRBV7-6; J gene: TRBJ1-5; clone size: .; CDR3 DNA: TGTGCCAGCAGCACCGGACAGAGCCTTTTTTCCAACCAGCCCCAGCATTTT; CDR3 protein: CASSTGQSLFSNQPQHF
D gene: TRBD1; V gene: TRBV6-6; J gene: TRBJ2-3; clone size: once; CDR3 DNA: TGTGCCAGCAGTTACCAACAGGGGTCAGATACGCAGTATTTT; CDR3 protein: CASSYQQGSDTQYF
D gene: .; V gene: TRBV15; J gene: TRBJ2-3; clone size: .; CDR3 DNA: TGTGCCACCAGCAAAGGGCAGGGGATGGATACGCAGTATTTT; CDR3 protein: CATSKGQGMDTQYF
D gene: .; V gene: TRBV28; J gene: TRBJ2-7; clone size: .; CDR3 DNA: TGTGCCAGCAGTCCAGGGTTCTCCAGCCCCTACGAGCAGTACTTC; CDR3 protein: CASSPGFSSPYEQYF
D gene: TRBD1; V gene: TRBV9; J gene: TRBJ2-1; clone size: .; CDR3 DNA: TGTGCCAGCAGCGTAGATTCGGGACAGGGAGGATCCTACAATGAGCAGTTCTTC; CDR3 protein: CASSVDSGQGGSYNEQFF
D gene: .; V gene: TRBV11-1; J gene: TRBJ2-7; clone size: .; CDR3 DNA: TGTGCCAGCAGCTTGAATGGGGCAGGGGTACGGTTCGAGCAGTACTTC; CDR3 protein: CASSLNGAGVRFEQYF
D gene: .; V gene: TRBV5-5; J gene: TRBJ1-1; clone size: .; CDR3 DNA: TGTGCCAGCAGTCAGAACGCGGGTTTCACTGAAGCTTTCTTT; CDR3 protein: CASSQNAGFTEAFF